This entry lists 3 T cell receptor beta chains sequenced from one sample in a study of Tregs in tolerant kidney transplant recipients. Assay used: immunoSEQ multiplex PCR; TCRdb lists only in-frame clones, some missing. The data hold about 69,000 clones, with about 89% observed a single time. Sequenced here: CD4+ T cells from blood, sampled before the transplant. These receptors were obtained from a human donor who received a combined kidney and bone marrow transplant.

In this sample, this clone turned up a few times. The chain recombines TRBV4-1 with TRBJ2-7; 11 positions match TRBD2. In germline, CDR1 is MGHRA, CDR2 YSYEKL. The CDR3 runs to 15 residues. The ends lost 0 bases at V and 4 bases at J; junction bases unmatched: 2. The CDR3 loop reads CASSQETSGSYEQYF. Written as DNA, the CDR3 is TGCGCCAGCAGCCAAGAAACTAGCGGGAGTTACGAGCAGTACTTC.

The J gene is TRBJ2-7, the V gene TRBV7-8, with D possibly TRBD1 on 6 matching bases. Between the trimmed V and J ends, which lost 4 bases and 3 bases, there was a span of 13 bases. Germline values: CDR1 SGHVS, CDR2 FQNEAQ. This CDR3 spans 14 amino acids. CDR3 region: CASSSRGTLYEQYF. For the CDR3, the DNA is TGTGCCAGCAGCTCCAGGGGTACCCTCTACGAGCAGTACTTC.

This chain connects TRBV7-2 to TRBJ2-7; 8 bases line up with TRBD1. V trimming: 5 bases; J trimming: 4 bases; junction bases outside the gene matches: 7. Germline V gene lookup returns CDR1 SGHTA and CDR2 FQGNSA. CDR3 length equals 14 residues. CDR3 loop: CASSPAGGSYEQYF. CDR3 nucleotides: TGTGCCAGCAGCCCGGCAGGGGGCTCTTACGAGCAGTACTTC.